The 2 T cell receptor beta chains presented below share a single source sample, sequenced in a study of T cells in women clearing cervical HPV infection. The protocol was immunoSEQ multiplex PCR, while the TCRdb copy is restricted to in-frame clones and leaves out a portion. Recorded for this sample: 20,000 to 25,000 clones. Sequenced input: blood buffy coat. These receptors all come from a woman aged 18 to 75 with a cervical HPV16 infection that either progressed to CIN3+ or cleared (not recorded which).

Turning to this clone: The CDR3 end lies 3 residues beyond the end of the read and is filled in from the germline J gene. V and J are TRBV4-1 and TRBJ1-4; D gene unclear. Germline V lookup: CDR1 MGHRA, CDR2 YSYEKL. The CDR3 is made up of 15 amino acids. CDR3 amino acids: CASSQTAPTTTPLFF. CDR3 DNA, as far as it was read: TGCGCCAGCAGCCAAACCGCCCCAACTACCACCCCA.

As regards this clone: The CDR3 goes on 3 residues after the read ends, and that part is filled in from the germline J gene. The chain couples TRBV20-1 to TRBJ2-2, with D perhaps TRBD1 (5 bases). The CDR3 sequence is 14 residues long. Per germline, CDR1 DFQATT and CDR2 SNEGSKA (reference sequence). The CDR3 sequence is CSARDFRANEKLFF. The part of the CDR3 DNA that was read is TGCAGTGCTAGAGATTTCAGGGCTAATGAAAAG.